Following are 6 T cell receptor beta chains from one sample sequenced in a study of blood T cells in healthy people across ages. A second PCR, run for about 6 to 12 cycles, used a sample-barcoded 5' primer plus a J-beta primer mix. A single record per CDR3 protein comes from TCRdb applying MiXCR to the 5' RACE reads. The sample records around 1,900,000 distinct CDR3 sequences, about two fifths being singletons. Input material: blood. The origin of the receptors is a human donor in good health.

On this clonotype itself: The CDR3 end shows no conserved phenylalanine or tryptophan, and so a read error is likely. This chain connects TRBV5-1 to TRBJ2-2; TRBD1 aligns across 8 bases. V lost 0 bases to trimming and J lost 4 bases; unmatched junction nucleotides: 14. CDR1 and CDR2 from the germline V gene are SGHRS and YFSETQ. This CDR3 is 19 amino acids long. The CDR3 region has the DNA TGCGCCAGCAGCTTGGCCTATTTTAGACAGGGGCTACCCACCGGGGAGCTGTTTTTG. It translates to CASSLAYFRQGLPTGELFL.

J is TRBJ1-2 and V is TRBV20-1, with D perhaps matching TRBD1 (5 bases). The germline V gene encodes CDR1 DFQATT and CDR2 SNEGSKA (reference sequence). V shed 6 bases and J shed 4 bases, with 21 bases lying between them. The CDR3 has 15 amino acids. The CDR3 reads CSAPEAGGGSYGYTF. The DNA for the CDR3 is TGCAGTGCCCCTGAGGCGGGGGGAGGGAGCTATGGCTACACCTTC.

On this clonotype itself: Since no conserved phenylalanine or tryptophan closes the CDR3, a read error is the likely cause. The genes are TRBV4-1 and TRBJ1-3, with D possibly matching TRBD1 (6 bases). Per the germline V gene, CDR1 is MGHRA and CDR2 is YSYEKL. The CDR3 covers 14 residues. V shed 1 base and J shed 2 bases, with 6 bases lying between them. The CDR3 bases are TGCGCCAGCAGCCAAGGGGACACTGGAAACACCATATATTTG. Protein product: CASSQGDTGNTIYL.

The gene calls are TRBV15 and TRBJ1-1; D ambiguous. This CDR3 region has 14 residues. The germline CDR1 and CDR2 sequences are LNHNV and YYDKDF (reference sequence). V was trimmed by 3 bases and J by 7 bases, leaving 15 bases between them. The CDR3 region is CATSRELLVLEAFF. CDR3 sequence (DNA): TGTGCCACCAGCAGGGAATTACTCGTACTTGAAGCTTTCTTT.

The DNA of the CDR3 is TGCAGCGTGGATCAGAGTGCGGGCAAGCAGTTCTTC. Amino acids: CSVDQSAGKQFF. The rearrangement joins TRBV29-1 to TRBJ2-1; perhaps TRBD2 as D (5 bases). This CDR3 has 12 amino acids. Trimming left V 6 bases short and J 11 bases short, with 17 bases between. Germline V gene lookup returns CDR1 SQVTM and CDR2 ANQGSEA.

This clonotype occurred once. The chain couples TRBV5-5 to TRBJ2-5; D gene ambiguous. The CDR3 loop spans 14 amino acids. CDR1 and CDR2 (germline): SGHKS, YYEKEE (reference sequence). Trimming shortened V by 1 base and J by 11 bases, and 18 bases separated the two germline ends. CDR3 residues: CASSLFPEGDKQYF. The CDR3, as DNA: TGTGCCAGCAGCTTGTTTCCAGAAGGCGACAAGCAGTACTTC. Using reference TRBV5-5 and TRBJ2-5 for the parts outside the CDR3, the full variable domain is DAGVTQSPTHLIKTRGQQVTLRCSPISGHKSVSWYQQVLGQGPQFIFQYYEKEERGRGNFPDRFSARQFPNYSSELNVNALLLGDSALYLCASSLFPEGDKQYFGPGTRLLVL.